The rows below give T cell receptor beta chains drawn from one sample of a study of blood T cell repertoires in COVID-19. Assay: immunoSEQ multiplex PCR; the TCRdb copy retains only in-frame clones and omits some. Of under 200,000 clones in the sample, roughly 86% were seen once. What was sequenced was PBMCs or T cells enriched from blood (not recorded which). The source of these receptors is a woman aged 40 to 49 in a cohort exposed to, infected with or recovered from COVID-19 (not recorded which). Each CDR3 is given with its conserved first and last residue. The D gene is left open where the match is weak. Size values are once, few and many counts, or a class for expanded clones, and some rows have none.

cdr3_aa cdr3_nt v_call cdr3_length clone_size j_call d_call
CASILSKRGASSYEQYF TGTGCCAGCATTCTGAGCAAGCGGGGGGCCAGCTCCTACGAGCAGTACTTC TRBV28 17 NA TRBJ2-7 TRBD2
CASSQVPSFVQNIQYF TGCGCCAGCAGCCAAGTGCCCAGTTTCGTCCAAAACATTCAGTACTTC TRBV4-1 16 NA TRBJ2-4 NA
CASSYSTSGRHEQFF TGTGCCAGCAGTTACTCGACTAGCGGGAGGCATGAGCAGTTCTTC TRBV6-6 15 NA TRBJ2-1 TRBD2
CASSYRGASDQPQHF TGTGCCAGCAGTTACCGGGGGGCCAGCGATCAGCCCCAGCATTTT TRBV6-5 15 NA TRBJ1-5 NA
CASSPTLEGNEKLFF TGTGCCAGCTCACCAACCTTGGAGGGTAATGAAAAACTGTTTTTT TRBV18 15 NA TRBJ1-4 NA
CASSIRRDRYDSHYGYTF TGTGCCAGTAGTATACGCCGGGACAGATACGATTCGCACTATGGCTACACCTTC TRBV19 18 NA TRBJ1-2 TRBD1
CASRLDIPDYPDTQYF TGTGCAAGTCGCTTAGATATTCCTGACTACCCAGATACGCAGTATTTT TRBV12-2 16 once TRBJ2-3 NA
CASSQGGLRPNEQYF TGTGCCAGCAGCCAAGGGGGACTCCGACCTAACGAGCAGTACTTC TRBV3-1/TRBV3-2 15 NA TRBJ2-7 NA
CASGETGASYGYTF TGTGCCAGCGGTGAGACAGGGGCTTCGTATGGCTACACCTTC TRBV14 14 NA TRBJ1-2 TRBD1
CASSSLEAGGYEQYF TGTGCCAGCAGCTCCCTAGAGGCAGGGGGCTACGAGCAGTACTTC TRBV7-9 15 NA TRBJ2-7 TRBD1
CASSQPGLAGFTDTQYF TGCGCCAGCAGCCAGCCCGGACTAGCGGGGTTTACAGATACGCAGTATTTT TRBV4-1 17 NA TRBJ2-3 TRBD2
CASSRDTSSGNTIYF TGTGCCAGCAGTCGGGACACATCCTCTGGAAACACCATATATTTT TRBV6-5 15 NA TRBJ1-3 NA
CASSQVFQGPYNEQFF TGTGCCAGCAGCCAAGTATTCCAGGGCCCCTACAATGAGCAGTTCTTC TRBV3-1/TRBV3-2 16 NA TRBJ2-1 NA
CASSSSGGNYGYTF TGCGCCAGCAGTAGTTCAGGGGGCAACTATGGCTACACCTTC TRBV4-3 14 NA TRBJ1-2 TRBD1
CAWRGRGPSNYGYTF TGTGCCTGGAGGGGCAGGGGGCCGTCTAACTATGGCTACACCTTC TRBV30 15 NA TRBJ1-2 TRBD1
CASSQPSGGLGYEQFF TGCGCCAGCAGCCAACCTAGCGGGGGGCTTGGGTATGAGCAGTTCTTC TRBV4-1 16 NA TRBJ2-1 TRBD2
CASSVAVGPYGYTF TGTGCCAGCAGCGTCGCGGTGGGGCCCTATGGCTACACCTTC TRBV9 14 NA TRBJ1-2 NA
CASSLTGTGVDYGYTF TGTGCCAGCAGTCTCACCGGGACAGGGGTTGACTATGGCTACACCTTC TRBV28 16 NA TRBJ1-2 TRBD1
CASSIQFSNGYTF TGTGCCAGTAGTATTCAGTTTTCCAACGGCTACACCTTC TRBV19 13 once TRBJ1-2 NA
CASSSRQGWMGGYTF TGTGCCAGCAGTTCCAGACAGGGTTGGATGGGCGGCTACACCTTC TRBV3-1/TRBV3-2 15 NA TRBJ1-2 TRBD1
CALGGAGGEQFF TGTGCCCTGGGGGGGGCCGGTGGTGAGCAGTTCTTC TRBV28 12 NA TRBJ2-1 NA
CASSTHSRVPSYEQYF TGTGCCAGCAGCACCCATTCTCGGGTGCCCTCCTACGAGCAGTACTTC TRBV4-2 16 NA TRBJ2-7 NA
CASSQEWRLAADTQYF TGTGCCAGCAGCCAAGAATGGCGACTAGCCGCAGATACGCAGTATTTT TRBV4-2 16 NA TRBJ2-3 TRBD2
CASSEDRGHYGYTF TGTGCCAGCAGTGAAGACAGGGGGCACTATGGCTACACCTTC TRBV2 14 once TRBJ1-2 TRBD1
CASSLVRGSREQYF TGTGCCAGCAGCTTAGTAAGGGGCTCTCGCGAGCAGTACTTC TRBV7-2 14 NA TRBJ2-7 NA